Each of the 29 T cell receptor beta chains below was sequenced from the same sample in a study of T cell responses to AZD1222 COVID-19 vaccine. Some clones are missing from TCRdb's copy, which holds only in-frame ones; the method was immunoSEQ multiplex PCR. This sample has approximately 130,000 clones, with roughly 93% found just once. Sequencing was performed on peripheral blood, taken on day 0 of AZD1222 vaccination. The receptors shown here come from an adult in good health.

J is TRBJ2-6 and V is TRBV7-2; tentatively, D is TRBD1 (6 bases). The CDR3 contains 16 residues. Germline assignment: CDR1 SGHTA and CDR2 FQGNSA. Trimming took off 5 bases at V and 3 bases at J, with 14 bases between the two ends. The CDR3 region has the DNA TGTGCCAGCAGCGTTAACAGGGTCGGTGGGGCCAACGTCCTGACTTTC. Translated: CASSVNRVGGANVLTF. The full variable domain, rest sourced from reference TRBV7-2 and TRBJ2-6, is GAGVSQSPSNKVTEKGKDVELRCDPISGHTALYWYRQSLGQGLEFLIYFQGNSAPDKSGLPSDRFSAERTGGSVSTLTIQRTQQEDSAVYLCASSVNRVGGANVLTFGAGSRLTVL.

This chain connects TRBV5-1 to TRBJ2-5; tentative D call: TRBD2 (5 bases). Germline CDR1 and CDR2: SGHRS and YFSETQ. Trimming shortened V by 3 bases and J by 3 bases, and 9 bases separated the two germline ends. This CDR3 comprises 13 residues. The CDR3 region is CASSSGLKETQYF. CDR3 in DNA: TGCGCCAGCAGCTCCGGACTGAAAGAGACCCAGTACTTC.

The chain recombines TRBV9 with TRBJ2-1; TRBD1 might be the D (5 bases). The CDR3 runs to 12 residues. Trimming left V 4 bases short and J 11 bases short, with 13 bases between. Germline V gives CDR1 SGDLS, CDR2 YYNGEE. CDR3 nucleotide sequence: TGTGCCAGCAGCCCCGGACATTGGAAGCAGTTCTTC. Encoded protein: CASSPGHWKQFF.

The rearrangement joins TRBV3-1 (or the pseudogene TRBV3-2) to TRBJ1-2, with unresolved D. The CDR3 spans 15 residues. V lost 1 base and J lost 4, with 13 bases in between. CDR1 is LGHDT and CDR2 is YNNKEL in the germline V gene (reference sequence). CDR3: CASSQGVGLGYGYTF. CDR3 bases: TGTGCCAGCAGCCAAGGAGTAGGGCTTGGCTATGGCTACACCTTC.

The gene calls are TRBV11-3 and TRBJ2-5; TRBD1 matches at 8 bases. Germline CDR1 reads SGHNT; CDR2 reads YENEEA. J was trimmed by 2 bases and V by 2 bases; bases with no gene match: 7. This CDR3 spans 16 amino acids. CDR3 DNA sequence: TGTGCCAGCAGCTTAAGACAGGGGCCAGGGCAAGAGACCCAGTACTTC. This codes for CASSLRQGPGQETQYF.

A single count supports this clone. The chain's CDR3 is CASSQVPGPSSYEQYF. The CDR3 nucleotides read TGTGCCAGCAGCCAAGTTCCCGGACCGAGCTCCTACGAGCAGTACTTC. The chain joins TRBV3-1 (or the pseudogene TRBV3-2) to TRBJ2-7; D call uncertain. The CDR3 loop spans 16 amino acids. The V and J ends lost 1 base and 0 bases respectively, with 13 bases between them. Germline values: CDR1 LGHDT, CDR2 YNNKEL (reference sequence).

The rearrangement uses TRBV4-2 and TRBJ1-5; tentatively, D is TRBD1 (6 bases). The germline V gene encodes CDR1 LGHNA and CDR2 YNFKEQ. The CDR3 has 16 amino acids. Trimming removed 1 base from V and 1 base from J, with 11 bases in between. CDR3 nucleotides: TGTGCCAGCAGCCAAGGAGAGGGGGTGAGCAATCAGCCCCAGCATTTT. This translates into CASSQGEGVSNQPQHF.

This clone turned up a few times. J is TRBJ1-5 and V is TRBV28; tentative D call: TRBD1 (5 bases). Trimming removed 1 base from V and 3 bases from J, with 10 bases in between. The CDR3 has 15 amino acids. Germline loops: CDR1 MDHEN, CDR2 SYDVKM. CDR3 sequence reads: CASSLFTGSNQPQHF. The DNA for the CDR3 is TGTGCCAGCAGTTTATTCACAGGATCCAATCAGCCCCAGCATTTT.

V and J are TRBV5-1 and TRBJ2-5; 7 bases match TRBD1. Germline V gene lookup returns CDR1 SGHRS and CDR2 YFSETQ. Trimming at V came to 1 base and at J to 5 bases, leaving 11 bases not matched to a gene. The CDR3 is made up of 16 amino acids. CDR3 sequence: CASSLNLQGFAETQYF. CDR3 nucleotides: TGCGCCAGCAGCTTGAACTTACAGGGGTTCGCGGAGACCCAGTACTTC.

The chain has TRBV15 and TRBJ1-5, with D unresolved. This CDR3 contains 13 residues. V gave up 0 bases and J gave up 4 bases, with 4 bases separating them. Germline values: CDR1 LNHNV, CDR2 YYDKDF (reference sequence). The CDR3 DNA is TGTGCCACCAGCAGAGATCAAAATCAGCCCCAGCATTTT. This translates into CATSRDQNQPQHF. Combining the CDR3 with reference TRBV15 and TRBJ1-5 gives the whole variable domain DAMVIQNPRYQVTQFGKPVTLSCSQTLNHNVMYWYQQKSSQAPKLLFHYYDKDFNNEADTPDNFQSRRPNTSFCFLDIRSPGLGDTAMYLCATSRDQNQPQHFGDGTRLSIL.

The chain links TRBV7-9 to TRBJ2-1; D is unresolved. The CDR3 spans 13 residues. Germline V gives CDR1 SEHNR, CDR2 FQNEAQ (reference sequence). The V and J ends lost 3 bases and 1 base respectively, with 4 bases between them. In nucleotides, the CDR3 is TGTGCCAGCAGCTTGGGTTCCTACAATGAGCAGTTCTTC. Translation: CASSLGSYNEQFF.

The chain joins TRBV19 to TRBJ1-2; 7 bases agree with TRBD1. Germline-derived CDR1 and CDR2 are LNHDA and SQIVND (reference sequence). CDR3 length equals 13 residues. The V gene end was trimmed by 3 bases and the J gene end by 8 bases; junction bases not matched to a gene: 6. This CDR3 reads CASSMGQSGGYTF. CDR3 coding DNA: TGTGCCAGTAGTATGGGACAGTCGGGCGGCTACACCTTC.

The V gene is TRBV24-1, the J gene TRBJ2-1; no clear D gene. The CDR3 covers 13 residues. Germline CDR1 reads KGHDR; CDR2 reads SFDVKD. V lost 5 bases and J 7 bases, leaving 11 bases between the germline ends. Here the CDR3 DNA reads TGTGCCACCAGTGCCCCGAACCGGAATGAGCAGTTCTTC. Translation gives CATSAPNRNEQFF.

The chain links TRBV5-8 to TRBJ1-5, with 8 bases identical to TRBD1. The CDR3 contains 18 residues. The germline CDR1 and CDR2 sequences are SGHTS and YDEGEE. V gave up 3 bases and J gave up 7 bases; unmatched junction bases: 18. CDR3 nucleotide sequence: TGTGCCAGCAGCTCGGATTATGGACAGGGAGGTCTTGGGCAGCCCCAGCATTTT. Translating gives CASSSDYGQGGLGQPQHF.

CDR3 amino acids: CASSGVNSNQPQHF. DNA for the CDR3: TGTGCCAGCAGTGGGGTTAATAGCAATCAGCCCCAGCATTTT. The chain has TRBV28 and TRBJ1-5; D call uncertain. CDR3 length equals 14 residues. Germline V CDR1 and CDR2: MDHEN, SYDVKM. V was shortened by 5 bases and J by 0 bases, with 8 bases between the two germline ends.

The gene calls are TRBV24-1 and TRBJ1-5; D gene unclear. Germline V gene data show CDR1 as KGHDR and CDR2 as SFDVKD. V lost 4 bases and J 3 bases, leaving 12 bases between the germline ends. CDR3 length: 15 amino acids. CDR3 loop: CATSDPRGDNQPQHF. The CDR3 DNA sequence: TGTGCCACCAGTGACCCCCGAGGAGACAATCAGCCCCAGCATTTT.

DNA of the CDR3: TGTGCCACCAGGGGCGGGATGGGGTACGAGCAGTACTTC. It yields the protein CATRGGMGYEQYF. The chain carries TRBV10-3 and TRBJ2-7; D possibly matches TRBD1 or TRBD2 (6 bases each). The CDR3 is made up of 13 amino acids. With 10 bases removed from V and 4 bases from J, the gap between germline ends came to 17 bases. CDR1 and CDR2 from the germline V gene are ENHRY and SYGVKD.

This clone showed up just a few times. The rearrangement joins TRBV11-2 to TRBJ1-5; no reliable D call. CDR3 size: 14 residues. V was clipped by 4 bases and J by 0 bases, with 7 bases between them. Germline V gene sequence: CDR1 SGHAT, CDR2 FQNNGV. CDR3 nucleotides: TGTGCCAGCAGCTCTGCACATAGCAATCAGCCCCAGCATTTT. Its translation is CASSSAHSNQPQHF. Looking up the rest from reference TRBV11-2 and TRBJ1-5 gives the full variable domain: EAGVAQSPRYKIIEKRQSVAFWCNPISGHATLYWYQQILGQGPKLLIQFQNNGVVDDSQLPKDRFSAERLKGVDSTLKIQPAKLEDSAVYLCASSSAHSNQPQHFGDGTRLSIL.

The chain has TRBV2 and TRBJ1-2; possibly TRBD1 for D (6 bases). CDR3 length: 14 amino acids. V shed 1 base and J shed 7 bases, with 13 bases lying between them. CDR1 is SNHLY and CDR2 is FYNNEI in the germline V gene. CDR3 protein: CASSEGAQGAGYTF. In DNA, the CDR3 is TGTGCCAGCAGTGAAGGTGCACAGGGAGCTGGCTACACCTTC. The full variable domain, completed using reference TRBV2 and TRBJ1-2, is EPEVTQTPSHQVTQMGQEVILRCVPISNHLYFYWYRQILGQKVEFLVSFYNNEISEKSEIFDDQFSVERPDGSNFTLKIRSTKLEDSAMYFCASSEGAQGAGYTFGSGTRLTVV.

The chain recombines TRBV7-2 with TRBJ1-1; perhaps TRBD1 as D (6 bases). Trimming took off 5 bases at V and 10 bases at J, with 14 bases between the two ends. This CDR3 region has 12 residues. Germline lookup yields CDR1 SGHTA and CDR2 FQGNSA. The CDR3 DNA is TGTGCCAGCAGCCTGGACAGCGGCGGAGCTTTCTTT. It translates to CASSLDSGGAFF.

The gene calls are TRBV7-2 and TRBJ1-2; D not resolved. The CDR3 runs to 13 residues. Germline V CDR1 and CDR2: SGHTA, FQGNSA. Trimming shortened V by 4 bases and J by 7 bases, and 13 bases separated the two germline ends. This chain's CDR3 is CASSSGLRPGYTF. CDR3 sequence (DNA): TGTGCCAGCAGCTCCGGACTACGGCCTGGCTACACCTTC.

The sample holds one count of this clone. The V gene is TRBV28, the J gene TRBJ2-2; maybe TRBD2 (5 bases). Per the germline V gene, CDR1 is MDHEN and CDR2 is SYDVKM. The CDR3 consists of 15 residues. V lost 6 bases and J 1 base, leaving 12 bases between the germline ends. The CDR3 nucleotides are TGTGCCAGCAGCCCCGCGGGCCTGAACACCGGGGAGCTGTTTTTT. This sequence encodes CASSPAGLNTGELFF.

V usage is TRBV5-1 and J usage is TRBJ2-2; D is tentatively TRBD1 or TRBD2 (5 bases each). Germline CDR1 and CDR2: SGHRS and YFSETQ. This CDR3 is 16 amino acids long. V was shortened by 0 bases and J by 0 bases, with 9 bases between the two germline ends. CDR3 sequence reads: CASSLGGNTNTGELFF. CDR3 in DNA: TGCGCCAGCAGCTTGGGGGGGAACACGAACACCGGGGAGCTGTTTTTT.

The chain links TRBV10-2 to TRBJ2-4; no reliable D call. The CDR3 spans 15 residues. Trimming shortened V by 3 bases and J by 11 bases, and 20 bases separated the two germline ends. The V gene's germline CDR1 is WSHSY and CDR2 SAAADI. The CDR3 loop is CASSDPGHIEFVQYF. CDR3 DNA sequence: TGCGCCAGCAGTGACCCTGGGCACATAGAGTTCGTTCAGTACTTC.

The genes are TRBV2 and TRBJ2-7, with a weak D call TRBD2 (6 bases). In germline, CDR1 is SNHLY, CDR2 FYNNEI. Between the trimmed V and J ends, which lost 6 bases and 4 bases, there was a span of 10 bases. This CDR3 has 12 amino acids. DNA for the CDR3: TGTGCCAGCAGCCCCCGGGAGTACGAGCAGTACTTC. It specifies CASSPREYEQYF. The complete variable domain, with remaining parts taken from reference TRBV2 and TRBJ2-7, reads EPEVTQTPSHQVTQMGQEVILRCVPISNHLYFYWYRQILGQKVEFLVSFYNNEISEKSEIFDDQFSVERPDGSNFTLKIRSTKLEDSAMYFCASSPREYEQYFGPGTRLTVT.

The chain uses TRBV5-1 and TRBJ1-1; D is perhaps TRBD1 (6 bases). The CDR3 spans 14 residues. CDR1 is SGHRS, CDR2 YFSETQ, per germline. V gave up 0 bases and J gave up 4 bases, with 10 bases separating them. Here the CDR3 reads CASSLGQELTEAFF. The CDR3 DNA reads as TGCGCCAGCAGCTTGGGACAGGAGCTCACTGAAGCTTTCTTT.

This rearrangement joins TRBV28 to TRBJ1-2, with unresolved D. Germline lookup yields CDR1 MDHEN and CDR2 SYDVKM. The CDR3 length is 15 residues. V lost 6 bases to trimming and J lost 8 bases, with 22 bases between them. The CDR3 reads CASRLSLRPDSGYTF. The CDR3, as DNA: TGTGCCAGCAGACTCAGTCTGAGGCCTGATTCGGGCTACACCTTC.

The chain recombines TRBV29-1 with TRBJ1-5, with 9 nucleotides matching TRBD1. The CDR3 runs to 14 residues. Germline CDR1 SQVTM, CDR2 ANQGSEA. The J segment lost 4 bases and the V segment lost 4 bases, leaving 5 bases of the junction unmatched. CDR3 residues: CSVATGGVNQPQHF. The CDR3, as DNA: TGCAGCGTTGCCACAGGGGGCGTAAATCAGCCCCAGCATTTT.

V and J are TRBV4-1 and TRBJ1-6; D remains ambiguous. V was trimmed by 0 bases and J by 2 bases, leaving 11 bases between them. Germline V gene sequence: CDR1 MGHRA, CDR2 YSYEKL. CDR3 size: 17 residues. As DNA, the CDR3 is TGCGCCAGCAGCCAAGATCCCCCCCCCACCTATAATTCACCCCTCCACTTT. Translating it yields CASSQDPPPTYNSPLHF.